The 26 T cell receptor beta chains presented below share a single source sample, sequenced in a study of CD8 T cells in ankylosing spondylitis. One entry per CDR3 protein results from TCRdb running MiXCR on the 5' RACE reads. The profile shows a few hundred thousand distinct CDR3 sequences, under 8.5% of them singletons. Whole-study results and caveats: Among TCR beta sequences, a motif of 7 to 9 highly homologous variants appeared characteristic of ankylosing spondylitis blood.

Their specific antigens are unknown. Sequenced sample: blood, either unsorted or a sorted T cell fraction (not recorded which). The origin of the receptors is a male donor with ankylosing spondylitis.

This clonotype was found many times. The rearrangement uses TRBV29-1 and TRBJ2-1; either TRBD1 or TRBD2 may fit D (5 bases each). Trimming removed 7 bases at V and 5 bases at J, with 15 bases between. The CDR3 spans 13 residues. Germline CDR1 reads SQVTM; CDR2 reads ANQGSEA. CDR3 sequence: CSGHWGSHNEQFF. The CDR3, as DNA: TGCAGCGGACACTGGGGGAGTCACAATGAGCAGTTCTTC.

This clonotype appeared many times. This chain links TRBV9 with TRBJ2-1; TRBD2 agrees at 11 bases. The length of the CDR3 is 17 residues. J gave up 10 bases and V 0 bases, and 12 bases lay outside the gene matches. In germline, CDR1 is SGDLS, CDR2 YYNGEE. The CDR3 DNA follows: TGTGCCAGCAGCGTAGTGGGGCGTAGCGGGAGGGCCACCGAGCAGTTCTTC. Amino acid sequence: CASSVVGRSGRATEQFF.

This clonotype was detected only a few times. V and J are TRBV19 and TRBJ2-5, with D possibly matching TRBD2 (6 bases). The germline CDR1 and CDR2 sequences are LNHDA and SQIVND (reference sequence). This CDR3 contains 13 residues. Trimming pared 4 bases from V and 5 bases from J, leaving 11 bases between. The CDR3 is CASSTTRSETQYF. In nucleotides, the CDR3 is TGTGCCAGTAGTACGACTAGGTCCGAGACCCAGTACTTC.

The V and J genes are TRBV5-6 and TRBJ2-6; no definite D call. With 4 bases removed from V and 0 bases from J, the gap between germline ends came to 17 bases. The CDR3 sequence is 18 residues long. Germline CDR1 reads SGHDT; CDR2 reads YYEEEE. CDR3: CASSPSHSPASGANVLTF. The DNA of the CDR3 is TGTGCCAGCAGCCCCAGCCACTCACCAGCCTCTGGGGCCAACGTCCTGACTTTC. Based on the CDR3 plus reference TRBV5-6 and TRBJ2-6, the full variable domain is DAGVTQSPTHLIKTRGQQVTLRCSPKSGHDTVSWYQQALGQGPQFIFQYYEEEERQRGNFPDRFSGHQFPNYSSELNVNALLLGDSALYLCASSPSHSPASGANVLTFGAGSRLTVL.

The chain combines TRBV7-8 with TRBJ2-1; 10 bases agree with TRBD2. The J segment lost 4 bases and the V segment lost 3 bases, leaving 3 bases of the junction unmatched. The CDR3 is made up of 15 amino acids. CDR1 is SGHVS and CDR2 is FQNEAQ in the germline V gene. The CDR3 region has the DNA TGTGCCAGCAGCTTCGGACTAGCGGATTACAATGAGCAGTTCTTC. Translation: CASSFGLADYNEQFF.

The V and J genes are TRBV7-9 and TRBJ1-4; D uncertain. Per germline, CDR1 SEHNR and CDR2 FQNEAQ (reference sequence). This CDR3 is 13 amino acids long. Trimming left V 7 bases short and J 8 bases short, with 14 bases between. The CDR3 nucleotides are TGTGCCAGCACCCTTGGGTTTGGCGAAAAACTGTTTTTT. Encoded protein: CASTLGFGEKLFF. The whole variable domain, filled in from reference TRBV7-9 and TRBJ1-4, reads DTGVSQNPRHKITKRGQNVTFRCDPISEHNRLYWYRQTLGQGPEFLTYFQNEAQLEKSRLLSDRFSAERPKGSFSTLEIQRTEQGDSAMYLCASTLGFGEKLFFGSGTQLSVL.

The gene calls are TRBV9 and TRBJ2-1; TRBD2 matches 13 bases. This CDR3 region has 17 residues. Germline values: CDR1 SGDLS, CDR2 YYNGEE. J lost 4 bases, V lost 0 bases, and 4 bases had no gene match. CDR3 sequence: CASSVGGTSGIYNEQFF. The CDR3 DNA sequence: TGTGCCAGCAGCGTAGGGGGGACTAGCGGGATTTACAATGAGCAGTTCTTC.

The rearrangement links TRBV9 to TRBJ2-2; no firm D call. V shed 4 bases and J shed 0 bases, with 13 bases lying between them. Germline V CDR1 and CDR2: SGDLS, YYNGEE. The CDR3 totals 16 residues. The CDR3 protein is CASSPPRLANTGELFF. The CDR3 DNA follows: TGTGCCAGCAGCCCCCCCCGTCTAGCGAACACCGGGGAGCTGTTTTTT.

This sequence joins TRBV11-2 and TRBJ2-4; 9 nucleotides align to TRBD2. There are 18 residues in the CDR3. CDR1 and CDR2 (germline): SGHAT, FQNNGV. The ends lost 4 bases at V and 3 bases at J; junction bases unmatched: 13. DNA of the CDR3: TGTGCCAGCAGCTCCAAGGGGCGGGGGGGCCTTGGCAAAAACATTCAGTACTTC. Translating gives CASSSKGRGGLGKNIQYF.

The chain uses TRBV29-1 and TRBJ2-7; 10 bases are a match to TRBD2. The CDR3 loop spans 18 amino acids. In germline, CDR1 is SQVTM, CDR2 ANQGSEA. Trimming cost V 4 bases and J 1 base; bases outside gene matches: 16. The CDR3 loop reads CSVGSGAGLAGVSYEQYF. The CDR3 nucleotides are TGCAGCGTTGGCTCGGGGGCTGGGCTAGCGGGAGTATCCTACGAGCAGTACTTC.

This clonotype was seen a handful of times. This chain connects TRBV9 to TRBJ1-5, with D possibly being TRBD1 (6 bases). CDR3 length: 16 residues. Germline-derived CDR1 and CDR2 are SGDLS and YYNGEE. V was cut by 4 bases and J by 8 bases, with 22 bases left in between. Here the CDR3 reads CASSPGTLNRGEPQHF. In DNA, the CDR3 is TGTGCCAGCAGCCCCGGGACACTCAACCGCGGGGAGCCCCAGCATTTT.

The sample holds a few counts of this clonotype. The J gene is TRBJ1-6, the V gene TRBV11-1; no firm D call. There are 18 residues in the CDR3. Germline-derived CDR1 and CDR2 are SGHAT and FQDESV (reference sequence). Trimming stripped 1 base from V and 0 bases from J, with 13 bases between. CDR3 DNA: TGTGCCAGCAGCTTAGGAGTTTCAGCCAGCTCCTATAATTCACCCCTCCACTTT. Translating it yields CASSLGVSASSYNSPLHF.

The CDR3 DNA is TGCGCCAGCCGGTACAGGGGTCCCCATGAGCAGTTCTTC. This sequence encodes CASRYRGPHEQFF. This sequence joins TRBV5-1 and TRBJ2-1, with 7 bases aligning to TRBD1. The CDR3 totals 13 residues. Trimming took 7 bases from V and 8 from J; bases not matched to a gene: 9. CDR1 SGHRS and CDR2 YFSETQ come from the germline V gene.

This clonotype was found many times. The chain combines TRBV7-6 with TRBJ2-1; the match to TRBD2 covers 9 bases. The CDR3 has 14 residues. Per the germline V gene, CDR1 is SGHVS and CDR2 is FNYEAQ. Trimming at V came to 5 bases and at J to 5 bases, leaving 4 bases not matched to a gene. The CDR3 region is CASSLGTSNNEQFF. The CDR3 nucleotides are TGTGCCAGCAGCCTAGGGACTAGCAACAATGAGCAGTTCTTC.

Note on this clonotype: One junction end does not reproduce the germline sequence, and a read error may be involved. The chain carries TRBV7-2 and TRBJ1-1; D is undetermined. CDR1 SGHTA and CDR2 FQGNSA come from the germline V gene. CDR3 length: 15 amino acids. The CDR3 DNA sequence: TGTGCCAGCAGCCAAGGGCCCCTCCAGAACACTGAAGCTCTCTTT. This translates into CASSQGPLQNTEALF.

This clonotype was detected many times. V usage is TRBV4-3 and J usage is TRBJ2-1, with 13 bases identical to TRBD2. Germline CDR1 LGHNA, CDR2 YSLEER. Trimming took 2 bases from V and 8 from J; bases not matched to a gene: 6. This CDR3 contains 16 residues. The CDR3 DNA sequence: TGCGCCAGCAGCCAAAACCCGGGACTAGCGGGACATGAGCAGTTCTTC. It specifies CASSQNPGLAGHEQFF.

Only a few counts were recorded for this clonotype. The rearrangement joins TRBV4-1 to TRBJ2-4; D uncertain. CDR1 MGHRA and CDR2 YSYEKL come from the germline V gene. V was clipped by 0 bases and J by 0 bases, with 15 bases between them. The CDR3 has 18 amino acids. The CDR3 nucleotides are TGCGCCAGCAGCCAAGATCTTATAGGTCCGCTAGCCAAAAACATTCAGTACTTC. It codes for CASSQDLIGPLAKNIQYF.

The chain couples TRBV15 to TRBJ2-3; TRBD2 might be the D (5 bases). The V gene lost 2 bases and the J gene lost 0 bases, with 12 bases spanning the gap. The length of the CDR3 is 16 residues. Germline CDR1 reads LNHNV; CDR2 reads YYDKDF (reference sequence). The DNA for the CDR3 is TGTGCCACCAGCAGAACCCTAGCCCCTAGCACAGATACGCAGTATTTT. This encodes CATSRTLAPSTDTQYF.

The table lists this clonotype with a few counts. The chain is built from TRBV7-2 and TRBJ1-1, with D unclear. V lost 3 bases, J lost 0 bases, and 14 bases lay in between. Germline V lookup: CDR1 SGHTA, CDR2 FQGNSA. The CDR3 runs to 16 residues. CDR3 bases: TGTGCCAGCAGCTTGGCCGCCTCCTACATGAACACTGAAGCTTTCTTT. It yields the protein CASSLAASYMNTEAFF. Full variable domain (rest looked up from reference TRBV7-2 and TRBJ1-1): GAGVSQSPSNKVTEKGKDVELRCDPISGHTALYWYRQSLGQGLEFLIYFQGNSAPDKSGLPSDRFSAERTGGSVSTLTIQRTQQEDSAVYLCASSLAASYMNTEAFFGQGTRLTVV.

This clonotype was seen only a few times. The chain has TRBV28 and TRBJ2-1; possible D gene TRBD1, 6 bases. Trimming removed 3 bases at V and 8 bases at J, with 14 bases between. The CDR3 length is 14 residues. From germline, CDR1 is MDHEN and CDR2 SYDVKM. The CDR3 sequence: CASSFVGARDEQFF. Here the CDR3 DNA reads TGTGCCAGCAGTTTTGTGGGGGCGCGTGATGAGCAGTTCTTC.

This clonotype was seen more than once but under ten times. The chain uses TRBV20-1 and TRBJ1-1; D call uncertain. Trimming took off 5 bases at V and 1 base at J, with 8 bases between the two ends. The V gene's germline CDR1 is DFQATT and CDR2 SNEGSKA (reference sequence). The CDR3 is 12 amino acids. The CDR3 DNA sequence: TGCAGTGCTCAGGCCTCGAACACTGAAGCTTTCTTT. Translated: CSAQASNTEAFF.

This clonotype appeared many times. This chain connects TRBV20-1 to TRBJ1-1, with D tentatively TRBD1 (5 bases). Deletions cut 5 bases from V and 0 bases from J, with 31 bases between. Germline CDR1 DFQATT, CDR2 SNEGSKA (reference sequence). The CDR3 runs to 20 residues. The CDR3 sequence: CSACYYPQGSPYNMNTEAFF. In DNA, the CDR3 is TGCAGTGCTTGCTACTACCCGCAGGGTTCCCCCTACAACATGAACACTGAAGCTTTCTTT.

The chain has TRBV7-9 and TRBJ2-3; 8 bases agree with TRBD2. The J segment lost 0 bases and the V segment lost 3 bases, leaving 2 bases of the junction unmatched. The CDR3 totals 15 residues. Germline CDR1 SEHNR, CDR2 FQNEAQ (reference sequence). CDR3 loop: CASSFSGTSTDTQYF. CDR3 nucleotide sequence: TGTGCCAGCAGCTTTAGCGGGACTAGCACAGATACGCAGTATTTT.

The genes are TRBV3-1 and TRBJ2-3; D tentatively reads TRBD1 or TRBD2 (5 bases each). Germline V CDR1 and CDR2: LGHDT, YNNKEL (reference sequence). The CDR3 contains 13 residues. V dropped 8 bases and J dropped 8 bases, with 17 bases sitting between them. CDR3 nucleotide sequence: TGTGCCAGCTCTCCACTCAGGGACGGTACGCAGTATTTT. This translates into CASSPLRDGTQYF.

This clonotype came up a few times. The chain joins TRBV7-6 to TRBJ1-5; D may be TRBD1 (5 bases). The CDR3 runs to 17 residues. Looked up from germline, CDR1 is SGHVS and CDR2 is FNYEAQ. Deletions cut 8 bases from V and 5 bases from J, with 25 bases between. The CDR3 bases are TGTGCCAGCGGCTCGTTTGAGAGAGGGACGAGAGATCAGCCCCAGCATTTT. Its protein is CASGSFERGTRDQPQHF.

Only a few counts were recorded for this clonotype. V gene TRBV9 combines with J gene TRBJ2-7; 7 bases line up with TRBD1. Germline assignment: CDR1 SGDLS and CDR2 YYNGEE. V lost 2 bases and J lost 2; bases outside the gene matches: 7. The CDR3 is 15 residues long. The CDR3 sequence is CASSVQDRYPYEQYF. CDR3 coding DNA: TGTGCCAGCAGCGTTCAGGACAGGTACCCCTACGAGCAGTACTTC.